The 20 T cell receptor beta chains below all came from one sample that was sequenced in a study of human T cells and chemical hapten exposure. MiXCR, run by TCRdb on the RACE reads, gives a single entry per CDR3 protein. The sample has more than 300,000 distinct CDR3 sequences, around 5.5% seen once. Time point denoted: pre-sensitization, week 0. Treatment specified: therapeutic diphenylcyclopropenone sensitization with weekly scalp DPC. Sequenced material: whole blood, taken in connection with sensitization to the hapten diphenylcyclopropenone (DPC). These TCRs come from a woman between 45 and 65 years old with alopecia areata. Some clones in this sample may be carry-over from other donors' samples.

There are many counts of this clonotype. The V call is TRBV6-1, the J call TRBJ1-5; a possible D gene is TRBD1 (5 bases). CDR1 is MNHNS, CDR2 SASEGT, per germline. The CDR3 loop spans 16 amino acids. Trimming pared 0 bases from V and 9 bases from J, leaving 18 bases between. The CDR3 is CASSEAGLDFTRPQHF. CDR3 DNA: TGTGCCAGCAGTGAAGCGGGACTCGACTTCACGCGGCCCCAGCATTTT.

This clonotype appeared many times. The chain is built from TRBV6-2 or TRBV6-3 and TRBJ1-5, with D perhaps matching TRBD1 (5 bases). The V end lost 2 bases, the J end lost 0 bases, and 14 bases lay between the germline ends. This CDR3 region has 17 residues. In germline, CDR1 is MNHEY, CDR2 SVGEGT. CDR3: CASSYGRASYSNQPQHF. In nucleotides, the CDR3 is TGTGCCAGCAGTTACGGCAGGGCTTCCTATAGCAATCAGCCCCAGCATTTT.

The rearrangement joins TRBV20-1 to TRBJ1-2, with a weak D call TRBD1 (5 bases). V lost 6 bases and J lost 1, with 21 bases in between. The V gene's germline CDR1 is DFQATT and CDR2 SNEGSKA (reference sequence). The CDR3 covers 16 residues. CDR3 residues: CSAPPLGEGGNYGYTF. CDR3 coding DNA: TGCAGTGCACCCCCCCTAGGGGAGGGAGGTAACTATGGCTACACCTTC.

This clonotype occurred many times. The chain has TRBV7-9 and TRBJ2-3; 9 bases map to TRBD2. V lost 5 bases, J lost 6 bases, and 15 bases stayed unmatched. The CDR3 length is 17 residues. CDR1 and CDR2 (germline): SEHNR, FQNEAQ (reference sequence). CDR3 coding DNA: TGTGCCAGCAGCCACAGGCCTCAGCGGGGGGCCCGGGATACGCAGTATTTT. It encodes CASSHRPQRGARDTQYF.

This clonotype came up a few times. The chain recombines TRBV20-1 with TRBJ2-4; D is perhaps TRBD1 (6 bases). V lost 6 bases and J lost 2, with 11 bases in between. The CDR3 consists of 13 residues. The germline gives CDR1 DFQATT, CDR2 SNEGSKA (reference sequence). The DNA for the CDR3 is TGCAGTGCGCTGACAGGTCCCAAAAACATTCAGTACTTC. Protein sequence: CSALTGPKNIQYF.

The table lists this clonotype with many counts. The rearrangement uses TRBV20-1 and TRBJ2-2, with TRBD2 matching over 8 bases. CDR3 size: 15 residues. In germline, CDR1 is DFQATT, CDR2 SNEGSKA (reference sequence). The junction had 11 bases not matched to a gene; V was cut back by 6 bases and J by 5 bases. The CDR3 DNA reads as TGCAGTGCACTCCCGGGGGGGGGCCTGACCGGGGAGCTGTTTTTT. Amino acid sequence: CSALPGGGLTGELFF.

The chain uses TRBV28 and TRBJ1-6, with no clear D. Trimming removed 1 base at V and 12 bases at J, with 7 bases between. The germline gives CDR1 MDHEN, CDR2 SYDVKM. CDR3 length: 12 residues. The CDR3 loop reads CASSLSWGPLHF. In DNA, the CDR3 is TGTGCCAGCAGTTTATCATGGGGACCCCTCCACTTT. The full variable domain, in which reference TRBV28 and TRBJ1-6 provide the parts outside the CDR3, is DVKVTQSSRYLVKRTGEKVFLECVQDMDHENMFWYRQDPGLGLRLIYFSYDVKMKEKGDIPEGYSVSREKKERFSLILESASTNQTSMYLCASSLSWGPLHFGNGTRLTVT.

This clonotype appeared many times. V gene TRBV6-6 combines with J gene TRBJ2-1, with 7 bases matching TRBD2. V dropped 4 bases and J dropped 5; count of bases not matched to a gene: 11. In germline, CDR1 is MNHNY, CDR2 SVGAGI (reference sequence). There are 16 residues in the CDR3. CDR3 sequence (DNA): TGTGCCAGCAGTTTTCCAGCGGGGAGTCTAGACAATGAGCAGTTCTTC. Protein sequence: CASSFPAGSLDNEQFF.

In its sample, this clonotype was seen many times. This sequence joins TRBV4-1 and TRBJ2-1, with D uncertain. This CDR3 contains 15 residues. The germline V gene has CDR1 MGHRA and CDR2 YSYEKL. Trimming removed 0 bases from V and 0 bases from J, with 6 bases in between. The CDR3 loop is CASSQDRSSYNEQFF. Written as DNA, the CDR3 is TGCGCCAGCAGCCAAGACAGATCCTCCTACAATGAGCAGTTCTTC.

This clonotype was seen a handful of times. This rearrangement joins TRBV5-4 to TRBJ1-1; D possibly corresponds to TRBD1 (5 bases). Per the germline V gene, CDR1 is SGHNT and CDR2 is YYREEE (reference sequence). The CDR3 covers 14 residues. The V end lost 0 bases, the J end lost 1 base, and 7 bases lay between the germline ends. Here the CDR3 reads CASSLGQKNTEAFF. The CDR3 nucleotides read TGTGCCAGCAGCTTGGGACAGAAGAACACTGAAGCTTTCTTT.

Many counts were recorded for this clonotype. The rearrangement links TRBV29-1 to TRBJ1-1; D possibly corresponds to TRBD1 (5 bases). Trimming stripped 5 bases from V and 1 base from J, with 8 bases between. The germline V gene has CDR1 SQVTM and CDR2 ANQGSEA. CDR3 length: 12 amino acids. The chain's CDR3 is CSVRQQNTEAFF. The CDR3 coding sequence is TGCAGCGTTCGACAGCAGAACACTGAAGCTTTCTTT.

This clonotype was found a few times. V usage is TRBV20-1 and J usage is TRBJ2-3, with D tentatively TRBD2 (5 bases). Germline CDR1 is DFQATT and CDR2 is SNEGSKA (reference sequence). The CDR3 spans 14 residues. V dropped 4 bases and J dropped 4 bases, with 15 bases sitting between them. This CDR3 reads CSAKLPGISDTQYF. The DNA for the CDR3 is TGCAGTGCTAAGTTGCCGGGGATTTCAGATACGCAGTATTTT.

This chain uses TRBV18 with TRBJ1-2; TRBD1 might be the D (6 bases). The CDR3 spans 15 residues. Germline V gene data show CDR1 as KGHSH and CDR2 as LQKENI. Trimming pared 6 bases from V and 0 bases from J, leaving 14 bases between. Here the CDR3 reads CASSGQDSSNYGYTF. The CDR3 DNA is TGTGCCAGCTCGGGGCAGGACAGTTCTAACTATGGCTACACCTTC.

This clonotype was found many times. The chain links TRBV28 to TRBJ2-7; no definite D call. With 5 bases removed from V and 7 bases from J, the gap between germline ends came to 12 bases. The germline V gene encodes CDR1 MDHEN and CDR2 SYDVKM. CDR3 length: 12 residues. The CDR3 region has the DNA TGTGCCAGCAGTAAGCCCGGTGATGAGCAGTACTTC. This sequence encodes CASSKPGDEQYF.

This clonotype came up many times. The chain has TRBV7-2 and TRBJ2-1; D is perhaps TRBD2 (5 bases). This CDR3 comprises 11 residues. V lost 5 bases to trimming and J lost 10 bases, with 9 bases between them. CDR1 SGHTA and CDR2 FQGNSA come from the germline V gene. CDR3 residues: CASSTSSEQFF. DNA for the CDR3: TGTGCCAGCAGCACTAGTAGCGAGCAGTTCTTC. Full variable domain (missing parts from reference TRBV7-2 and TRBJ2-1): GAGVSQSPSNKVTEKGKDVELRCDPISGHTALYWYRQSLGQGLEFLIYFQGNSAPDKSGLPSDRFSAERTGGSVSTLTIQRTQQEDSAVYLCASSTSSEQFFGPGTRLTVL.

Many counts were recorded for this clonotype. The rearrangement uses TRBV5-1 and TRBJ2-7; 7 nucleotides line up with TRBD1. Trimming took 5 bases from V and 2 from J; bases not matched to a gene: 4. This CDR3 has 13 amino acids. From germline, CDR1 is SGHRS and CDR2 YFSETQ. The CDR3, as DNA: TGCGCCAGCAGTTTCGGGACAGCCTACGAGCAGTACTTC. As protein: CASSFGTAYEQYF.

In its sample, this clonotype was seen many times. This chain joins TRBV2 and TRBJ2-1, with 11 bases lining up with TRBD2. The CDR3 consists of 14 residues. Germline V gives CDR1 SNHLY, CDR2 FYNNEI. Unmatched junction bases numbered 7, after V lost 9 bases and J lost 6 bases. The CDR3 nucleotides are TGTGCCAGGAAGGGGACTAGCGGCCCCAATGAGCAGTTCTTC. Protein: CARKGTSGPNEQFF.

In this sample, this clonotype turned up a few times. The chain carries TRBV12-3 or TRBV12-4 and TRBJ1-5; D might be TRBD1 (5 bases). The CDR3 contains 13 residues. The V gene lost 6 bases and the J gene lost 3 bases, with 9 bases spanning the gap. The CDR3 loop is CASSLTDNQPQHF. CDR3 in DNA: TGTGCCAGCAGCCTGACAGACAATCAGCCCCAGCATTTT.

This clonotype showed up many times. The rearrangement joins TRBV28 to TRBJ1-1; no definite D call. The CDR3 spans 13 residues. V was shortened by 6 bases and J by 7 bases, with 15 bases between the two germline ends. CDR1 and CDR2 (germline): MDHEN, SYDVKM. CDR3 DNA sequence: TGTGCCAGCAGCTTCCAAATTTTAGATGAAGCTTTCTTT. Its translation: CASSFQILDEAFF.

The chain links TRBV6-4 to TRBJ2-2, with D unclear. Looked up from germline, CDR1 is MRHNA and CDR2 is SNTAGT. The V end was cut by 0 bases, the J end by 4 bases, with 6 bases between. CDR3 size: 14 residues. This chain's CDR3 is CASSDSSVTGELFF. The CDR3 DNA is TGTGCCAGCAGTGACTCGTCGGTCACCGGGGAGCTGTTTTTT.